One and the same sample provided the 25 T cell receptor beta chains below, sequenced in a study of CD8 T cells in ankylosing spondylitis. A single record per CDR3 protein comes from TCRdb applying MiXCR to the 5' RACE reads. The table includes 200,000 to 300,000 distinct CDR3 sequences, less than 10% detected once. What was sequenced was blood, either unsorted or a sorted T cell fraction (not recorded which). These receptors all come from a male donor with ankylosing spondylitis or in good health (not recorded which).

Many counts were recorded for this clonotype. V gene TRBV6-5 combines with J gene TRBJ2-5; no reliable D call. V was trimmed by 0 bases and J by 2 bases, leaving 7 bases between them. CDR1 and CDR2 (germline): MNHEY, SVGAGI. The CDR3 sequence is 14 residues long. In DNA, the CDR3 is TGTGCCAGCAGTTACTCGGGCCTTCAAGAGACCCAGTACTTC. Translated: CASSYSGLQETQYF.

This clonotype appeared many times. This chain links TRBV19 with TRBJ2-7; D tentatively fits TRBD1 or TRBD2 (5 bases each). The CDR3 has 14 residues. V was clipped by 5 bases and J by 2 bases, with 13 bases between them. The germline V gene has CDR1 LNHDA and CDR2 SQIVND (reference sequence). The CDR3 DNA follows: TGTGCCAGTAGTGGGAGCCTGGGGGCCTACGAGCAGTACTTC. The encoded protein is CASSGSLGAYEQYF.

This CDR3 is CASTGQFRGGELFF. CDR3 sequence (DNA): TGTGCCAGTACCGGGCAATTCAGGGGCGGGGAGCTGTTTTTT. The rearrangement links TRBV19 to TRBJ2-2; a possible D gene is TRBD1 (6 bases). Germline CDR1 reads LNHDA; CDR2 reads SQIVND (reference sequence). V shed 7 bases and J shed 7 bases, with 16 bases lying between them. CDR3 length equals 14 residues.

The chain has TRBV21-1 and TRBJ2-3; whether TRBD2, the table's D call, matches the DNA was not checked. TRBV21-1 is a pseudogene. The CDR3 runs 17 residues. CDR3 protein: CASSTFPIARDTDTQYF. The DNA for the CDR3 is TGTGCCAGCAGCACGTTCCCTATAGCGAGGGACACAGATACGCAGTATTTT.

This clonotype was seen at least ten times. In DNA form, the CDR3 reads TGCGCCAGCAGCTTGGACACCACCGGGTCCTCGGGCTACACCTTC. It encodes CASSLDTTGSSGYTF. The rearrangement joins TRBV5-1 to TRBJ1-2, with unresolved D. Per the germline V gene, CDR1 is SGHRS and CDR2 is YFSETQ. CDR3 length equals 15 residues. Trimming removed 0 bases from V and 8 bases from J, with 17 bases in between.

This clonotype showed up just a few times. The gene calls are TRBV20-1 and TRBJ2-1; 13 bases align to TRBD2. Germline lookup yields CDR1 DFQATT and CDR2 SNEGSKA (reference sequence). This CDR3 contains 14 residues. V was clipped by 1 base and J by 9 bases; unmatched bases: 3. CDR3 nucleotides: TGCAGTGCTAGAGCTGGACTAGCGGGAGTTGAGCAGTTCTTC. Its protein is CSARAGLAGVEQFF.

This clonotype has a count of ten or more. The chain combines TRBV4-3 with TRBJ1-2; D not resolved. Germline V gene lookup returns CDR1 LGHNA and CDR2 YSLEER. The length of the CDR3 is 15 residues. The V end was cut by 0 bases, the J end by 5 bases, with 13 bases between. CDR3: CASSQDNKGGYGYTF. Here the CDR3 DNA reads TGCGCCAGCAGCCAAGATAATAAGGGAGGATATGGCTACACCTTC.

This clonotype was seen repeatedly, ten times or more. The rearrangement links TRBV4-1 to TRBJ2-7, with a possible D match to TRBD1 (6 bases). This CDR3 has 16 residues. Germline lookup yields CDR1 MGHRA and CDR2 YSYEKL. Between the trimmed V and J ends, which lost 2 bases and 7 bases, there was a span of 21 bases. The CDR3 sequence is CASSQPWAGELREQYF. CDR3 DNA: TGCGCCAGCAGCCAACCGTGGGCAGGGGAGTTACGAGAGCAGTACTTC.

The chain's CDR3 is CASSLTQGRDTEAFF. The DNA for the CDR3 is TGTGCCAGCAGCTTAACACAGGGGAGGGACACTGAAGCTTTCTTT. The V gene is TRBV7-8, the J gene TRBJ1-1; 7 bases map to TRBD1. CDR1 and CDR2 from the germline V gene are SGHVS and FQNEAQ. This CDR3 has 15 residues. Trimming cost V 2 bases and J 3 bases; bases outside gene matches: 6.

In its sample, this clonotype was seen many times. The V gene is TRBV5-1, the J gene TRBJ2-3; D ambiguous. V gave up 3 bases and J gave up 4 bases, with 15 bases separating them. Per the germline V gene, CDR1 is SGHRS and CDR2 is YFSETQ. The CDR3 spans 15 residues. The DNA for the CDR3 is TGCGCCAGCAGCTCGGTCGGGCCCAGCTCAGATACGCAGTATTTT. This gives the protein CASSSVGPSSDTQYF.

This chain uses TRBV20-1 with TRBJ2-5, with 9 bases that match TRBD1. Germline CDR1 reads DFQATT; CDR2 reads SNEGSKA (reference sequence). V lost 5 bases and J lost 5; bases outside the gene matches: 3. The CDR3 spans 12 residues. The CDR3 bases are TGCAGTGCTGGGACAGGGCGGGAGACCCAGTACTTC. Protein: CSAGTGRETQYF.

This clonotype was detected a few times. The J gene is TRBJ2-1, the V gene TRBV25-1; 8 bases are shared with TRBD2. Germline V gene data show CDR1 as MGHDK and CDR2 as SYGVNS. The CDR3 has 16 amino acids. The V and J ends lost 8 bases and 6 bases, in that order; junction bases with no gene match: 15. The CDR3 spells CASEGAGGTEGNEQFF. CDR3 nucleotide sequence: TGTGCCAGCGAAGGGGCGGGGGGCACAGAGGGCAATGAGCAGTTCTTC. Together with reference TRBV25-1 and TRBJ2-1, the CDR3 gives the full variable domain: EADIYQTPRYLVIGTGKKITLECSQTMGHDKMYWYQQDPGMELHLIHYSYGVNSTEKGDLSSESTVSRIRTEHFPLTLESARPSHTSQYLCASEGAGGTEGNEQFFGPGTRLTVL.

The sample holds many counts of this clonotype. The chain combines TRBV12-3 or TRBV12-4 with TRBJ2-1, with 7 bases aligning to TRBD2. The ends lost 1 base at V and 2 bases at J; junction bases unmatched: 2. The CDR3 sequence is 15 residues long. The CDR3 loop is CASSLGGTTYNEQFF. CDR3 in DNA: TGTGCCAGCAGTTTAGGGGGGACTACCTACAATGAGCAGTTCTTC.

This clonotype was seen repeatedly, ten times or more. CDR3 protein: CASRSTGGLALTEAFF. The CDR3 DNA follows: TGCGCCAGCAGGTCTACTGGGGGCCTCGCCTTAACTGAAGCTTTCTTT. The chain has TRBV5-1 and TRBJ1-1; perhaps TRBD1 as D (6 bases). Germline V gene lookup returns CDR1 SGHRS and CDR2 YFSETQ. CDR3 size: 16 residues. Trimming shortened V by 5 bases and J by 5 bases, and 22 bases separated the two germline ends.

This clonotype was counted at least ten times. The J gene is TRBJ2-5, the V gene TRBV29-1; 13 nucleotides align to TRBD2. From germline, CDR1 is SQVTM and CDR2 ANQGSEA. Unmatched junction bases numbered 1, after V lost 0 bases and J lost 3 bases. This CDR3 spans 15 amino acids. The CDR3 loop reads CSVEEGLAGEETQYF. DNA for the CDR3: TGCAGCGTTGAAGAAGGACTAGCGGGGGAAGAGACCCAGTACTTC.

This clonotype was observed a handful of times. The chain carries TRBV7-2 and TRBJ1-4, with D possibly being TRBD1 (6 bases). V lost 5 bases and J lost 4, with 11 bases in between. The CDR3 extends over 14 amino acids. Germline values: CDR1 SGHTA, CDR2 FQGNSA. As DNA, the CDR3 is TGTGCCAGCAGCCGAGACAGGAATAATGAAAAACTGTTTTTT. Translated, it gives CASSRDRNNEKLFF.

In the case of this clonotype: Here the CDR3 omits its conserved ending phenylalanine or tryptophan, so a read error is the likely source. The chain couples TRBV12-3 or TRBV12-4 to TRBJ2-1; possibly TRBD1 for D (5 bases). The CDR3 runs to 14 residues. Trimming removed 6 bases at V and 3 bases at J, with 12 bases between. CDR3 sequence: CASSLRGGYNEQFS. In DNA, the CDR3 is TGTGCCAGCAGCCTAAGGGGCGGCTACAATGAGCAGTTCTCC.

The chain links TRBV5-1 to TRBJ2-3; D is perhaps TRBD2 (5 bases). The CDR3 is 14 residues long. Germline V gene sequence: CDR1 SGHRS, CDR2 YFSETQ. Trimming took off 5 bases at V and 3 bases at J, with 13 bases between the two ends. The DNA of the CDR3 is TGCGCCAGCAGGAAGGAGGACTTAACAGATACGCAGTATTTT. Protein sequence: CASRKEDLTDTQYF.

This chain links TRBV12-3 or TRBV12-4 with TRBJ2-5; no clear D gene. This CDR3 is 13 amino acids long. Trimming shortened V by 6 bases and J by 13 bases, and 21 bases separated the two germline ends. The chain's CDR3 is CASSPRESSDRYF. CDR3 in DNA: TGTGCCAGCAGCCCAAGGGAATCTAGTGACCGGTACTTC.

The chain carries TRBV6-2 or TRBV6-3 and TRBJ2-1; no definite D call. The CDR3 has 13 amino acids. V gave up 4 bases and J gave up 7 bases, with 11 bases separating them. Per the germline V gene, CDR1 is MNHEY and CDR2 is SVGEGT. DNA for the CDR3: TGTGCCAGCAGTTCGGTAACCAGGAATGAGCAGTTCTTC. Protein product: CASSSVTRNEQFF.

In this sample, this clonotype turned up a few times. The rearrangement uses TRBV4-3 and TRBJ2-1, with D possibly TRBD2 on 6 matching bases. Germline CDR1 reads LGHNA; CDR2 reads YSLEER. The CDR3 covers 16 residues. With 0 bases removed from V and 8 bases from J, the gap between germline ends came to 17 bases. The CDR3 is CASSQDDSGQGYEQFF. The CDR3 DNA sequence: TGCGCCAGCAGCCAAGACGATAGCGGTCAGGGATATGAGCAGTTCTTC.

Many counts were recorded for this clonotype. The chain is built from TRBV20-1 and TRBJ2-1; 10 nucleotides align to TRBD2. Germline V lookup: CDR1 DFQATT, CDR2 SNEGSKA (reference sequence). Losses at the gene ends were 1 base for V and 0 bases for J; bases not matched to a gene: 9. The CDR3 spans 18 residues. The CDR3 protein is CSARVLAGDLSSYNEQFF. Written as DNA, the CDR3 is TGCAGTGCTAGAGTCCTAGCGGGAGATCTGAGCTCCTACAATGAGCAGTTCTTC.

This clonotype has a count of ten or more. The chain carries TRBV20-1 and TRBJ2-7; possibly TRBD1 for D (6 bases). The CDR3 sequence is 14 residues long. The germline gives CDR1 DFQATT, CDR2 SNEGSKA (reference sequence). V was trimmed by 6 bases and J by 0 bases, leaving 15 bases between them. The CDR3 loop is CSAQDRLSSYEQYF. DNA for the CDR3: TGCAGTGCACAGGACAGACTGAGCTCCTACGAGCAGTACTTC.

This clonotype came up a few times. The rearrangement joins TRBV11-2 to TRBJ2-3, with 11 nucleotides matching TRBD2. CDR3 size: 19 residues. CDR1 is SGHAT and CDR2 is FQNNGV in the germline V gene. V was clipped by 2 bases and J by 1 base; unmatched bases: 11. The CDR3 protein is CASSLLTSGGSRGTDTQYF. For the CDR3, the DNA is TGTGCCAGCAGCTTACTCACTAGCGGGGGTAGCCGGGGCACAGATACGCAGTATTTT.

This clonotype showed up many times. V and J are TRBV5-1 and TRBJ2-1; 10 nucleotides align to TRBD2. This CDR3 contains 16 residues. Losses at the gene ends were 4 bases for V and 5 bases for J; bases not matched to a gene: 9. Germline values: CDR1 SGHRS, CDR2 YFSETQ. The CDR3 protein is CASSRPLAGGHNEQFF. The CDR3 DNA is TGCGCCAGCAGCCGCCCCTTAGCGGGAGGTCACAATGAGCAGTTCTTC.